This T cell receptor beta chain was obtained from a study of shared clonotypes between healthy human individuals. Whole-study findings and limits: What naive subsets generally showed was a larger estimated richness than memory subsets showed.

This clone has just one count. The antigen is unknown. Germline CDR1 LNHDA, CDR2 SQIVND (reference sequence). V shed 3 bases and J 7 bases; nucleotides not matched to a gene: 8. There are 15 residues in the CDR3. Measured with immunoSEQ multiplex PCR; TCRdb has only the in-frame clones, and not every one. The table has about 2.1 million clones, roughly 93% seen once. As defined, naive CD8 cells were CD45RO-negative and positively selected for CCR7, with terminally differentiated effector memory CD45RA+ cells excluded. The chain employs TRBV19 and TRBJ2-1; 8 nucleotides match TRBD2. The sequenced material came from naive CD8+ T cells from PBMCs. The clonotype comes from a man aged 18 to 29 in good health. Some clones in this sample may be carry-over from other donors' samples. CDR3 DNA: TGTGCCAGTAGTATCTATCGCGGGAGGATGAATGAGCAGTTCTTC. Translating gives CASSIYRGRMNEQFF.